This T cell receptor beta chain is drawn from a study of glioma-infiltrating T cells. This clonotype has just a few counts. The antigen is not known. Amplification of TCR alpha and beta CDR3 regions from RNA used iRepertoire nested multiplex PCR. Tissue mRNA or PBMC total RNA, roughly 100-400 ng, went into one-step reverse transcription and amplification. MiXCR, run by TCRdb on the multiplex PCR reads, gives a single entry per CDR3 protein. The profile covers roughly 200,000 distinct CDR3 sequences, with roughly 45% appearing a single time and 5% to 5.5% taken by the ten largest. Findings of the study overall: Tissue and blood shared very few CDR3 sequences. Tissue-blood divergence was below expectation in non-neoplastic patients, above in gliomas.

The sequence derives from a human donor with low-grade glioma or glioblastoma, undergoing nonglioma brain surgery, or in good health (not recorded which). Input material: glioma tissue, nonneoplastic brain tissue, or PBMCs (not recorded which).

The CDR3 is CAIRTGAGETQYF. In nucleotides, the CDR3 is TGTGCCATCAGGACAGGGGCAGGAGAGACCCAGTACTTC. V gene TRBV10-3 combines with J gene TRBJ2-5, with TRBD1 matching 8 bases. The CDR3 has 13 residues. After removal of 6 bases from V and 4 bases from J, the junction contained 4 bases not matched to a gene. Germline-derived CDR1 and CDR2 are ENHRY and SYGVKD.